Ten or more counts support the clone carrying this T cell receptor beta chain. TCRdb passed the RT-PCR reads through MiXCR, listing each CDR3 protein once. This table holds hundreds of thousands of distinct CDR3 sequences, around 14% found once. This TCR was sampled from a female donor in good health, serving as a healthy control. Material: memory CD4+ T cells from blood.

CDR3 amino acids: CATATGDNSPLHF. The CDR3, as DNA: TGTGCTACCGCGACGGGAGATAATTCACCCCTCCACTTT. V usage is TRBV10-3 and J usage is TRBJ1-6; no definite D call. The germline CDR1 and CDR2 sequences are ENHRY and SYGVKD. The CDR3 runs 13 residues.